The 14 T cell receptor beta chains below all came from one sample that was sequenced in a study of T cell repertoires in cytomegalovirus infection. TCRdb reanalysed the reads using MiXCR and keeps one entry per CDR3 protein. The sample has about 440,000 distinct CDR3 sequences; roughly 30% are singletons. Specimen: PBMCs. The receptors come from a human donor in good health (CMV status not recorded). Some clones in this sample may be carry-over from other donors' samples.

This clonotype was seen just once. A much larger clone differs by one base, so this may be a read error. J is TRBJ1-2 and V is TRBV11-2, with 8 bases fitting TRBD1. The length of the CDR3 is 15 residues. Germline CDR1 SGHAT, CDR2 FQNNGV. CDR3 bases: TGTTCCAGCAGCGCCGGGACAGGACAACGCTATGGCTACACCTTC. Translating it yields CSSSAGTGQRYGYTF.

This clonotype was recorded a few times. The chain couples TRBV7-8 to TRBJ2-5, with TRBD2 matching 8 bases. The trim removed 7 bases at V and 4 bases at J, leaving 20 bases unmatched. The CDR3 sequence is 18 residues long. The V gene's germline CDR1 is SGHVS and CDR2 FQNEAQ. The CDR3 protein is CASNQVRIGGGLVETQYF. The CDR3, as DNA: TGTGCCAGCAACCAAGTCAGGATCGGGGGGGGCTTGGTAGAGACCCAGTACTTC.

This clonotype occurred a few times. CDR3 sequence reads: CSATGQLDNSPLHF. The CDR3 nucleotides are TGCAGTGCTACTGGACAGCTGGATAATTCACCCCTCCACTTT. This sequence joins TRBV20-1 and TRBJ1-6; D might be TRBD1 (6 bases). Germline V gives CDR1 DFQATT, CDR2 SNEGSKA (reference sequence). V gave up 4 bases and J gave up 5 bases, with 12 bases separating them. The CDR3 sequence is 14 residues long.

The chain employs TRBV15 and TRBJ1-2; no definite D call. V was pared by 3 bases and J by 2 bases, with 7 bases between. Germline V gene sequence: CDR1 LNHNV, CDR2 YYDKDF (reference sequence). The CDR3 loop spans 13 amino acids. The CDR3 sequence: CATSRGGNYGYTF. As DNA, the CDR3 is TGTGCCACCAGCAGGGGAGGCAACTATGGCTACACCTTC. Filled out from reference TRBV15 and TRBJ1-2, the complete variable domain reads DAMVIQNPRYQVTQFGKPVTLSCSQTLNHNVMYWYQQKSSQAPKLLFHYYDKDFNNEADTPDNFQSRRPNTSFCFLDIRSPGLGDTAMYLCATSRGGNYGYTFGSGTRLTVV.

This clonotype was recorded once. The chain recombines TRBV5-5 with TRBJ2-7; 9 bases match TRBD2. Unmatched junction bases numbered 5, after V lost 4 bases and J lost 3 bases. Per the germline V gene, CDR1 is SGHKS and CDR2 is YYEKEE (reference sequence). This CDR3 has 14 amino acids. The CDR3: CASSTGLALYEQYF. The CDR3 bases are TGTGCCAGCAGCACGGGACTAGCTCTCTACGAGCAGTACTTC.

This clonotype was observed a handful of times. The genes are TRBV7-6 and TRBJ2-3; TRBD2 matches at 13 bases. The V gene's germline CDR1 is SGHVS and CDR2 FNYEAQ. This CDR3 is 17 amino acids long. J was trimmed by 6 bases and V by 5 bases; bases with no gene match: 11. The CDR3 region has the DNA TGTGCCAGCAGCGTGACTAGCGGGGGGCCACCCGGGGATACGCAGTATTTT. Encoded protein: CASSVTSGGPPGDTQYF.

This clonotype was detected many times. The gene calls are TRBV7-2 and TRBJ2-3; TRBD2 might be the D (5 bases). Germline V gives CDR1 SGHTA, CDR2 FQGNSA. CDR3 length: 15 amino acids. The V gene lost 2 bases and the J gene lost 4 bases, with 13 bases spanning the gap. This CDR3 is CASSLSPTRADTQYF. In nucleotides, the CDR3 is TGTGCCAGCAGCTTATCCCCAACTAGAGCAGATACGCAGTATTTT.

This clonotype was detected only once. The chain uses TRBV12-3 or TRBV12-4 and TRBJ1-2, with TRBD1 matching over 9 bases. Trimming took 5 bases from V and 2 from J; bases not matched to a gene: 9. This CDR3 spans 16 amino acids. CDR3: CASSRTGQGLNYGYTF. The CDR3, as DNA: TGTGCCAGCAGTCGCACGGGACAGGGCCTGAACTATGGCTACACCTTC.

This clonotype was seen only a few times. The genes are TRBV7-9 and TRBJ1-1; D is possibly TRBD1 (5 bases). The CDR3 totals 13 residues. V was trimmed by 4 bases and J by 4 bases, leaving 10 bases between them. CDR1 and CDR2 from the germline V gene are SEHNR and FQNEAQ (reference sequence). Here the CDR3 reads CASSSRVATEAFF. The CDR3 nucleotides are TGTGCCAGCAGCTCCAGGGTTGCCACTGAAGCTTTCTTT.

In this sample, this clonotype turned up many times. This chain connects TRBV12-3 or TRBV12-4 to TRBJ2-2; the match to TRBD1 covers 10 bases. This CDR3 has 13 amino acids. The junction had 0 bases not matched to a gene; V was cut back by 8 bases and J by 3 bases. CDR3 in amino acids: CASGTGDTGELFF. DNA for the CDR3: TGTGCCAGCGGGACAGGGGACACCGGGGAGCTGTTTTTT.

The rearrangement uses TRBV19 and TRBJ1-6; D is unclear. The V and J ends lost 5 bases and 10 bases respectively, with 18 bases between them. Germline V gene data show CDR1 as LNHDA and CDR2 as SQIVND (reference sequence). This CDR3 is 15 amino acids long. CDR3 nucleotide sequence: TGTGCCAGTAGTGCTACAAGGTCAGGTTACTCACCCCTCCACTTT. Its translation is CASSATRSGYSPLHF.

The rearrangement links TRBV11-2 to TRBJ2-7, with TRBD2 identical over 14 bases. Trimming removed 5 bases from V and 1 base from J; junction bases left unmatched: 4. The CDR3 covers 16 residues. The V gene's germline CDR1 is SGHAT and CDR2 FQNNGV. CDR3 in amino acids: CASSGLAGGPSYEQYF. The CDR3 DNA reads as TGTGCCAGCAGCGGACTAGCGGGGGGACCATCCTACGAGCAGTACTTC.

The chain employs TRBV28 and TRBJ2-5; D tentatively reads TRBD1 or TRBD2 (5 bases each). The germline gives CDR1 MDHEN, CDR2 SYDVKM. V was shortened by 6 bases and J by 2 bases, with 19 bases between the two germline ends. The CDR3 length is 16 residues. The CDR3: CASSRSGTQVQETQYF. The CDR3 coding sequence is TGTGCCAGCAGCCGGTCCGGGACGCAGGTACAAGAGACCCAGTACTTC.

This sequence joins TRBV11-2 and TRBJ2-3, with 9 nucleotides matching TRBD1. The CDR3 is 14 residues long. Losses at the gene ends were 5 bases for V and 5 bases for J; bases not matched to a gene: 5. Germline CDR1 reads SGHAT; CDR2 reads FQNNGV. The chain's CDR3 is CASSPGQGLDTQYF. The CDR3 nucleotides read TGTGCCAGCAGCCCGGGACAGGGCTTAGATACGCAGTATTTT.